This T cell receptor beta chain was sequenced for a study of blood T cell repertoires in COVID-19. Study information: T cells, B-cell-depleted T cells, or PBMCs provided the cDNA or gDNA that served as material.

CDR3 size: 14 residues. The V and J ends lost 0 bases and 5 bases respectively, with 7 bases between them. Germline values: CDR1 MNHEY, CDR2 SVGEGT. In the source study's methods: Amplification from reference gene primers served as the basis for estimated nucleated cell counts. Here immunoSEQ multiplex PCR was the method, and the copy in TCRdb shows in-frame clones only, minus some. From that table come the V and J calls and clone size; the DNA was used to work out D and trimming. Here the sample spans roughly 260,000 clones, approximately 89% being singletons. The TCR sequence derives from a man in his forties who had recovered from COVID-19. The specimen sequenced was peripheral blood. The chain joins TRBV6-2 or TRBV6-3 to TRBJ2-2; TRBD2 might be the D (5 bases). This CDR3 is CASSYSTSTGELFF. Here the CDR3 DNA reads TGTGCCAGCAGTTACTCCACTAGTACCGGGGAGCTGTTTTTT.